This T cell receptor (beta chain) was profiled in a study of beta chain features in type 1 diabetes. The overall study: Examination spanned roughly 110 million sorted cells from all samples.

This CDR3 spans 16 amino acids. Per the germline V gene, CDR1 is MNHNS and CDR2 is SASEGT. The ends lost 4 bases at V and 0 bases at J; junction bases unmatched: 6. The table lists this clone with a few counts. The entirety of the isolated RNA underwent reverse transcription, so expressed TCRB transcripts were sequenced. Sequenced by immunoSEQ multiplex PCR; TCRdb stores in-frame clones only, minus some. The sample shows 330,000 or so clones, 12% to 15% of them seen only once. The chain links TRBV6-1 to TRBJ2-3, with TRBD2 identical over 8 bases. The sequencing input was central memory CD4+ T cells from blood. This receptor was obtained from a man aged 30 to 45 in good health. As DNA, the CDR3 is TGTGCCAGCAGTGCTACGGCGGGGGGAAGCACAGATACGCAGTATTTT. This translates into CASSATAGGSTDTQYF.